This entry lists 27 T cell receptor beta chains sequenced from one sample in a study of prognosis after radiotherapy for stage I lung cancer. Genomic DNA yielded TCR beta CDR3, amplified by two-round multiplex PCR. First-round PCR employed TRBV- and TRBJ-specific primers for each gene. MiXCR was run by TCRdb on the multiplex PCR reads, yielding one entry per CDR3 protein. Among some 30,000 distinct CDR3 sequences listed, about half were seen once. The input for sequencing was PBMCs, taken before or after stereotactic body radiation therapy (not recorded which). These receptor sequences come from a donor over 45 with non-small cell lung cancer.

This clonotype was seen a single time. Just one base apart from a much larger clone, this may be a read error. J is TRBJ2-5 and V is TRBV24-1; TRBD1 matches 10 bases. This CDR3 has 16 residues. Germline loops: CDR1 KGHDR, CDR2 SFDVKD. The V gene end was trimmed by 3 bases and the J gene end by 5 bases; junction bases not matched to a gene: 8. The CDR3 DNA follows: TGTGCCACCAGTGATCCTGGACAGGGGGGGATTGAGACCCAGTACTTC. Protein: CATSDPGQGGIETQYF.

This clonotype was recorded at least ten times. The rearrangement links TRBV11-1 to TRBJ2-2; TRBD2 agrees at 12 bases. The J segment lost 4 bases and the V segment lost 5 bases, leaving 5 bases of the junction unmatched. Germline assignment: CDR1 SGHAT and CDR2 FQDESV (reference sequence). The CDR3 consists of 16 residues. CDR3 sequence: CASSARLAGVTGELFF. In DNA, the CDR3 is TGTGCCAGCAGCGCCCGACTAGCGGGAGTCACCGGGGAGCTGTTTTTT. Complete variable domain (other parts from reference TRBV11-1 and TRBJ2-2): EAEVAQSPRYKITEKSQAVAFWCDPISGHATLYWYRQILGQGPELLVQFQDESVVDDSQLPKDRFSAERLKGVDSTLKIQPAELGDSAMYLCASSARLAGVTGELFFGEGSRLTVL.

This clonotype was observed many times. V usage is TRBV28 and J usage is TRBJ1-2; D gene unclear. This CDR3 spans 14 amino acids. Between the trimmed V and J ends, which lost 4 bases and 6 bases, there was a span of 15 bases. CDR1 and CDR2 (germline): MDHEN, SYDVKM. The CDR3 DNA is TGTGCCAGCAGTTCCCCGGGAGAAAAGGATGGCTACACCTTC. Translating it yields CASSSPGEKDGYTF.

This clonotype came up many times. The chain is built from TRBV7-3 and TRBJ2-1; 15 nucleotides agree with TRBD2. V shed 5 bases, J shed 14 bases, and the junction held 10 bases outside the gene matches. The germline gives CDR1 SGHTA, CDR2 FQGTGA. The CDR3 consists of 15 residues. The CDR3: CASSPQGLAGGRKFF. The DNA for the CDR3 is TGTGCCAGCAGCCCCCAGGGACTAGCGGGGGGTCGGAAGTTCTTC.

This chain joins TRBV27 and TRBJ1-1; D gene ambiguous. The germline V and J ends were trimmed by 0 bases and 4 bases, with 15 bases remaining between them. This CDR3 spans 16 amino acids. Germline V lookup: CDR1 MNHEY, CDR2 SMNVEV (reference sequence). The CDR3 here is CASSLSGVDLITEAFF. The CDR3 DNA reads TGTGCCAGCAGTTTATCGGGCGTGGATTTGATCACTGAAGCTTTCTTT.

This clonotype came up many times. This chain links TRBV11-3 with TRBJ1-1, with a tentative D call TRBD1 (5 bases). This CDR3 spans 14 amino acids. Germline CDR1 and CDR2: SGHNT and YENEEA. The V end was cut by 5 bases, the J end by 6 bases, with 16 bases between. CDR3 sequence: CASSRGGAGSEAFF. The CDR3 region has the DNA TGTGCCAGCAGCCGCGGTGGGGCAGGGTCTGAAGCTTTCTTT.

Ten or more counts support this clonotype. The chain links TRBV20-1 to TRBJ2-7; 9 nucleotides match TRBD2. V trimming: 5 bases; J trimming: 6 bases; junction bases outside the gene matches: 8. Germline V lookup: CDR1 DFQATT, CDR2 SNEGSKA (reference sequence). CDR3 length equals 13 residues. The CDR3 DNA sequence: TGCAGTGCTCCCATAGCGGGAGTAGCCGAGCAGTACTTC. This translates into CSAPIAGVAEQYF.

Many counts were recorded for this clonotype. This chain uses TRBV20-1 with TRBJ1-1, with D maybe TRBD1 (5 bases). Trimming pared 3 bases from V and 3 bases from J, leaving 11 bases between. Germline V CDR1 and CDR2: DFQATT, SNEGSKA (reference sequence). This CDR3 spans 13 amino acids. CDR3 coding DNA: TGCAGTGCTAGGGTACAGGTTGACACTGAAGCTTTCTTT. The encoded protein is CSARVQVDTEAFF.

This clonotype was seen many times. V gene TRBV20-1 combines with J gene TRBJ2-3; D is perhaps TRBD1 or TRBD2 (5 bases each). Trimming removed 0 bases at V and 5 bases at J, with 15 bases between. CDR1 and CDR2 (germline): DFQATT, SNEGSKA (reference sequence). The CDR3 loop spans 15 amino acids. The CDR3: CSARDEGRVKDTQYF. The CDR3 region has the DNA TGCAGTGCTAGAGATGAGGGCAGGGTCAAAGATACGCAGTATTTT.

This clonotype has at least ten counts. The J gene is TRBJ2-1, the V gene TRBV7-9, with 7 bases aligning to TRBD2. V was pared by 2 bases and J by 8 bases, with 9 bases of the junction left unmatched. Germline V lookup: CDR1 SEHNR, CDR2 FQNEAQ (reference sequence). CDR3 length: 15 residues. The CDR3 DNA follows: TGTGCCAGCAGCTTAATCGGGAGGCCAACCCATGAGCAGTTCTTC. Encoded protein: CASSLIGRPTHEQFF.

J is TRBJ2-2 and V is TRBV27; the match to TRBD1 covers 7 bases. Germline-derived CDR1 and CDR2 are MNHEY and SMNVEV (reference sequence). J gave up 3 bases and V 4 bases, and 11 bases lay outside the gene matches. The CDR3 is 17 residues long. The CDR3 nucleotides are TGTGCCAGCAGTTCGAAATACAGGGGCGGCGACACCGGGGAGCTGTTTTTT. Translated: CASSSKYRGGDTGELFF.

This clonotype was found many times. The chain is built from TRBV19 and TRBJ1-5, with 7 bases identical to TRBD1. The germline CDR1 and CDR2 sequences are LNHDA and SQIVND (reference sequence). The CDR3 is made up of 15 amino acids. V lost 3 bases to trimming and J lost 1 base; unmatched junction nucleotides: 3. CDR3 nucleotides: TGTGCCAGTAGTATGAAGGGACAGAGCAATCAGCCCCAGCATTTT. Its protein product is CASSMKGQSNQPQHF.

This clonotype was counted at least ten times. This chain uses TRBV5-1 with TRBJ2-7; 11 bases align to TRBD2. Germline V gene lookup returns CDR1 SGHRS and CDR2 YFSETQ. This CDR3 spans 16 amino acids. V was clipped by 3 bases and J by 7 bases; unmatched bases: 12. CDR3 region: CASSWGLAVKGLEQYF. The CDR3, as DNA: TGCGCCAGCAGCTGGGGACTAGCGGTGAAAGGGTTAGAGCAGTACTTC. Full variable domain (outside the CDR3, taken from reference TRBV5-1 and TRBJ2-7): KAGVTQTPRYLIKTRGQQVTLSCSPISGHRSVSWYQQTPGQGLQFLFEYFSETQRNKGNFPGRFSGRQFSNSRSEMNVSTLELGDSALYLCASSWGLAVKGLEQYFGPGTRLTVT.

This clonotype was counted a single time. The V and J genes are TRBV19 and TRBJ2-7; D is unclear. Deletions cut 5 bases from V and 2 bases from J, with 13 bases between. This CDR3 has 14 residues. The germline CDR1 and CDR2 sequences are LNHDA and SQIVND (reference sequence). CDR3 residues: CASSSLEYPYEQYF. For the CDR3, the DNA is TGTGCCAGTAGTTCCCTTGAGTACCCCTACGAGCAGTACTTC.

This clonotype occurred many times. The V call is TRBV20-1, the J call TRBJ1-1; 7 nucleotides align to TRBD1. The J segment lost 6 bases and the V segment lost 1 base, leaving 8 bases of the junction unmatched. The germline V gene encodes CDR1 DFQATT and CDR2 SNEGSKA (reference sequence). CDR3 length: 14 residues. DNA for the CDR3: TGCAGTGCTAGAGGCCCGCAACAGGGGCCTGAAGCTTTCTTT. Its protein is CSARGPQQGPEAFF.

The chain combines TRBV7-2 with TRBJ2-5; TRBD2 aligns across 8 bases. Trimming cost V 5 bases and J 8 bases; bases outside gene matches: 10. The CDR3 runs to 14 residues. Germline V gives CDR1 SGHTA, CDR2 FQGNSA. The CDR3 reads CASSGSGTQDTQYF. The CDR3, as DNA: TGTGCCAGCAGCGGTAGCGGGACCCAGGATACCCAGTACTTC.

On this clonotype: The junction does not match germline at one end; this may be a read error. The rearrangement uses TRBV7-8 and TRBJ2-2; 8 bases fit TRBD2. This CDR3 has 18 residues. Germline assignment: CDR1 SGHVS and CDR2 FQNEAQ. The CDR3 sequence is CASSLVRVGRAETWELFF. For the CDR3, the DNA is TGTGCCAGCAGCTTAGTCCGGGTCGGGAGGGCCGAGACCTGGGAGCTTTTTTTT.

Concerning this clonotype: This sequence is one base from a far larger clone and is likely a read error. The V and J genes are TRBV6-5 and TRBJ2-5; D unclear. The CDR3 contains 14 residues. Germline CDR1 is MNHEY and CDR2 is SVGAGI. V was clipped by 2 bases and J by 6 bases, with 13 bases between them. The CDR3 reads CASSYERFLQTQYF. CDR3 nucleotide sequence: TGTGCCAGCAGTTACGAGCGCTTTCTGCAGACCCAGTACTTC.

In its sample, this clonotype was seen many times. This chain uses TRBV5-1 with TRBJ1-4; the D is unclear. The CDR3 is 17 amino acids. Germline V CDR1 and CDR2: SGHRS, YFSETQ. The V end was cut by 4 bases, the J end by 5 bases, with 21 bases between. CDR3 protein: CASSLEPSALGNEKLFF. CDR3 coding DNA: TGCGCCAGCAGCCTCGAACCATCGGCCCTGGGAAATGAAAAACTGTTTTTT.

The chain joins TRBV20-1 to TRBJ2-7; perhaps TRBD2 as D (5 bases). This CDR3 region has 11 residues. Germline CDR1 is DFQATT and CDR2 is SNEGSKA (reference sequence). V dropped 3 bases and J dropped 7 bases, with 10 bases sitting between them. The chain's CDR3 is CSASPGWEQYF. As DNA, the CDR3 is TGCAGTGCTAGTCCGGGATGGGAGCAGTACTTC.

This chain connects TRBV30 to TRBJ1-1; TRBD1 aligns across 8 bases. From germline, CDR1 is GTSNPN and CDR2 SVGIG (reference sequence). CDR3 length: 15 amino acids. The junction had 4 bases not matched to a gene; V was cut back by 1 base and J by 0 bases. CDR3 DNA: TGTGCCTGGAGTGGTACAGGGGGTATGAACACTGAAGCTTTCTTT. Protein: CAWSGTGGMNTEAFF. The full variable domain, completed using reference TRBV30 and TRBJ1-1, is SQTIHQWPATLVQPVGSPLSLECTVEGTSNPNLYWYRQAAGRGLQLLFYSVGIGQISSEVPQNLSASRPQDRQFILSSKKLLLSDSGFYLCAWSGTGGMNTEAFFGQGTRLTVV.

This clonotype was seen more than once but under ten times. This is likely an artifact of a read error, given a far larger clone one base away. V usage is TRBV6-4 and J usage is TRBJ2-1, with a possible D match to TRBD2 (5 bases). V lost 7 bases, J lost 3 bases, and 13 bases lay in between. This CDR3 has 14 residues. From germline, CDR1 is MRHNA and CDR2 SNTAGT. CDR3 sequence: CASNRGSYYNEQFF. The CDR3, as DNA: TGTGCCAGCAACCGGGGTAGCTACTACAATGAGCAGTTCTTC.

On this clonotype: A far more abundant clone sits one base away, making this likely a read error. The gene calls are TRBV7-8 and TRBJ2-1; D not certain. V was trimmed by 3 bases and J by 5 bases, leaving 11 bases between them. CDR1 is SGHVS, CDR2 FQNEAQ, per germline. The CDR3 length is 14 residues. CDR3 in DNA: TGTGCCAGCAGCTTCCAGTGTTGGGACAATGAGCAGTTCTTC. It is translated as CASSFQCWDNEQFF.

The V call is TRBV28, the J call TRBJ2-6, with D hard to call. Between the trimmed V and J ends, which lost 9 bases and 5 bases, there was a span of 17 bases. The germline CDR1 and CDR2 sequences are MDHEN and SYDVKM. The CDR3 loop spans 15 amino acids. The CDR3 is CASSPLGAWANVLTF. The CDR3 coding sequence is TGTGCCAGTAGCCCCCTGGGTGCCTGGGCCAACGTCCTGACTTTC.

The rearrangement joins TRBV7-3 to TRBJ1-1; no clear D gene. Trimming took off 1 base at V and 3 bases at J, with 6 bases between the two ends. CDR1 is SGHTA, CDR2 FQGTGA, per germline. The CDR3 covers 13 residues. CDR3 sequence reads: CASSLNGYTEAFF. The DNA of the CDR3 is TGTGCCAGCAGCTTAAATGGATACACTGAAGCTTTCTTT.

This clonotype was seen repeatedly, ten times or more. The chain couples TRBV20-1 to TRBJ2-5; D is ambiguous. This CDR3 has 13 amino acids. V lost 0 bases to trimming and J lost 7 bases, with 12 bases between them. The V gene's germline CDR1 is DFQATT and CDR2 SNEGSKA (reference sequence). CDR3 protein: CSARDSSLRTQYF. CDR3 bases: TGCAGTGCTAGAGATAGCAGCTTGAGGACCCAGTACTTC.

The CDR3 loop reads CASRSSAGEDTQYF. For the CDR3, the DNA is TGTGCCAGCAGATCTAGCGCAGGGGAAGATACGCAGTATTTT. The chain is built from TRBV7-2 and TRBJ2-3, with D perhaps matching TRBD1 or TRBD2 (6 bases each). V gave up 6 bases and J gave up 5 bases, with 15 bases separating them. This CDR3 comprises 14 residues. Germline V CDR1 and CDR2: SGHTA, FQGNSA.